This T cell receptor (beta chain) was identified during a study of beta chain features in type 1 diabetes. Study-wide points: Moderate yet significant TCRB CDR3 shortening was seen in Type 1 diabetes patients in all four CD4+ subsets. VDJ junctions from patients with type 1 diabetes contained fewer insertions and more deletions.

This clone has only a few counts. What it recognizes is unknown. Reverse transcription of all isolated RNA meant that expressed TCRB transcripts were sequenced. Libraries were prepared by immunoSEQ multiplex PCR; TCRdb keeps only in-frame clonotypes and omits some of them. In the table there are about 270,000 clones, 14% of which are singletons. Trimming took off 5 bases at V and 8 bases at J, with 12 bases between the two ends. Germline values: CDR1 SEHNR, CDR2 FQNEAQ (reference sequence). The CDR3 has 12 residues. This receptor was taken from a woman aged 40 to 50 in good health. Sequences were obtained from naive CD4+ T cells from blood. The chain carries TRBV7-9 and TRBJ1-2; D gene uncertain. In nucleotides, the CDR3 is TGTGCCAGCAGCCCATCGAGTGTGGGCTACACCTTC. The encoded protein is CASSPSSVGYTF.